The present entry profiles one T cell receptor beta chain with its context. Its antigen is still unknown. The data are from a study of Graves' ophthalmopathy and Graves' hyperthyroidism. Ophthalmopathy cases showed moderate-to-severe activity, scoring CAS ≥3 and NOSPECS ≥4, with duration under 3 months. Diagnosis relied on clinical symptoms, serum thyroxine, TRAb, thyroid ultrasound and orbital computed tomography. Amplified material comprised TCR beta CDR3 regions derived from RNA transcripts. First-round RT-PCR with HTBI primers preceded a second-round multiplex PCR. TCRdb reanalysed the multiplex PCR reads using MiXCR and keeps one entry per CDR3 protein. This sample has under 250,000 distinct CDR3 sequences, with 20% to 25% found just once. Study findings and constraints: The authors also found most expanded thyroid clonotypes above 0.001 frequency in blood.

The CDR3 spans 14 residues. Losses at the gene ends were 6 bases for V and 5 bases for J; bases not matched to a gene: 9. Germline CDR1 MNHEY, CDR2 SMNVEV (reference sequence). This clonotype was obtained from a woman between 45 and 60 years old with Graves' ophthalmopathy. This chain joins TRBV27 and TRBJ1-1; 7 positions match TRBD1. Sequenced sample: peripheral blood. This CDR3 is CASRLTGDRTEAFF. The CDR3 nucleotides are TGTGCCAGCAGACTCACAGGGGATCGGACTGAAGCTTTCTTT.